These T cell receptor beta chains were read from a single sample in a study of blood T cell repertoires in COVID-19. The assay was immunoSEQ multiplex PCR, and TCRdb's table has in-frame clones only and misses some. The sample has approximately 210,000 clones, approximately 84% seen once; the top ten hold more than 9%. The sequencing sample was made of peripheral blood. The receptors originated from a man aged 50-59 years with COVID-19, enrolled during active disease. The conserved cysteine and the conserved F or W are not part of the CDR3 here. The size entry is marked missing in some rows and otherwise reads once, few, many or a size class.

TRBV28	TRBJ2-2	few	ASIHTGTGELF
TRBV27	TRBJ2-1	NA	ASSLRTSLTSGINEQF
TRBV19	TRBJ2-5	NA	ASSIHPTGPRETQY
TRBV28	TRBJ2-1	NA	ASSRTGNEQF
TRBV4-3	TRBJ2-7	NA	ASSQEWGMGDNYEQY
TRBV2	TRBJ1-4	few	ASRRQGAGDEKLF
TRBV10-3	TRBJ2-7	NA	AISESQGAVYEQY
TRBV29-1	TRBJ2-2	few	SVGRYTGTGNTGELF
TRBV28	TRBJ1-1	few	ASSPTVNTEAF
TRBV5-1	TRBJ2-7	NA	ASSLVGGEIPYEQY
TRBV5-4	TRBJ2-7	NA	ASSLTGAREQY
TRBV2	TRBJ2-4	NA	ASSMGGASNIQY
TRBV5-6	TRBJ1-5	NA	ASSLQGNNQPQH
TRBV30	TRBJ1-1	NA	AWSGNQEYTEAF
TRBV10-2	TRBJ2-7	NA	ASSQTGEGQY
TRBV18	TRBJ2-3	NA	ASSPSGDTQY
TRBV25-1	TRBJ1-1	NA	ASRQGSNMNTEAF
TRBV5-8	TRBJ2-7	NA	ASSLQGYGYEQY
TRBV7-3	TRBJ2-7	NA	ASRTTGLIPIYEQY
TRBV7-9	TRBJ1-3	NA	ASSPRRTGGSGNTIY